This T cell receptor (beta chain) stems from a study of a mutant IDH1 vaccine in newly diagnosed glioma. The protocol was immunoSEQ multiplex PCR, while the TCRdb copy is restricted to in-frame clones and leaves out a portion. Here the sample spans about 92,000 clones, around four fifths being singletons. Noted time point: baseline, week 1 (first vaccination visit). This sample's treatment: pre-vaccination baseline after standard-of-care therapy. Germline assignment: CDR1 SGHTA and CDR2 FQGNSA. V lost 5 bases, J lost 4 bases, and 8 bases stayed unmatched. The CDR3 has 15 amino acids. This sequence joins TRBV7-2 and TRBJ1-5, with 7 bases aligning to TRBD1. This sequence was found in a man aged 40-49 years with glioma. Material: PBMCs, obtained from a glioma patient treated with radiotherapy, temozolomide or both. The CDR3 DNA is TGTGCCAGCAGCAACAGGGGAGGGGGGAATCAGCCCCAGCATTTT. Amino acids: CASSNRGGGNQPQHF.